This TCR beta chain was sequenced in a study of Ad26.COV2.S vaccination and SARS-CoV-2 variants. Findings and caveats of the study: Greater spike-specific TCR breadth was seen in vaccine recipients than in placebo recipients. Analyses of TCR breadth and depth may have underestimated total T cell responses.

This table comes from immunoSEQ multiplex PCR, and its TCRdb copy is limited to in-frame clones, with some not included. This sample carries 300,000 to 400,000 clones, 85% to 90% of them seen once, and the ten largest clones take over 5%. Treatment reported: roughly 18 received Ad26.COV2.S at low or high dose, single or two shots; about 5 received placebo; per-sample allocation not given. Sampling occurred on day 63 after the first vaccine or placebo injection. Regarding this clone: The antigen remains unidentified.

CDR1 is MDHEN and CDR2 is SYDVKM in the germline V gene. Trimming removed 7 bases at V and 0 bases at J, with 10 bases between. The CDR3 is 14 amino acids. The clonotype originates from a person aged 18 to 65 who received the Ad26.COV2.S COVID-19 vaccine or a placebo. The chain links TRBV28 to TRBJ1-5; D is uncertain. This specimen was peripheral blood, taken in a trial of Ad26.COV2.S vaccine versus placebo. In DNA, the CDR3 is TGTGCCAGCACCCTTGGCGGTAGCAATCAGCCCCAGCATTTT. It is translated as CASTLGGSNQPQHF.